The sequence of this T cell receptor (beta chain) was determined in a study of Graves' ophthalmopathy and Graves' hyperthyroidism. The CDR3 spans 14 residues. V lost 1 base, J lost 2 bases, and 9 bases lay in between. Germline V gives CDR1 KGHSH, CDR2 LQKENI. TCR beta CDR3 amplification used RNA transcripts. HTBI primers were employed in first-round RT-PCR, then a second-round multiplex PCR followed. TCRdb reprocessed the multiplex PCR reads via MiXCR and lists one record per CDR3 protein. The data show around 1,200,000 distinct CDR3 sequences, 35% to 45% seen once. General study points: Sensitivity reached 87.88% and specificity about 80% for a 13-signature model separating ophthalmopathy from stable hyperthyroidism. Blood samples also showed most expanded thyroid clonotypes exceeding 0.001 frequency.

Hyperthyroidism patients were newly diagnosed, under 2 months' duration, aged 18 to 65. Exclusion applied to patients with other autoimmune diseases, uncontrolled infections, pregnancy or lactation. Notes on this clonotype: The antigen is unknown.

The TCR was taken from an adult man with Graves' hyperthyroidism. The gene calls are TRBV18 and TRBJ2-7; D is perhaps TRBD2 (6 bases). Sequencing used peripheral blood or thyroid tissue (not recorded which). CDR3 protein: CASSPRREPYEQYF. As DNA, the CDR3 is TGTGCCAGCTCACCACGCCGGGAGCCCTACGAGCAGTACTTC.